This passage covers 25 T cell receptor beta chains from one sample sequenced in a study of cytomegalovirus exposure and HLA in healthy donors. The PCR had 60 Vbeta and 13 Jbeta primers. The method was immunoSEQ multiplex PCR; TCRdb's version includes in-frame clones alone and lacks a portion of them. Of over 120,000 clones listed, roughly 75% were seen once; the top ten hold 2.5% to 3%. The sequenced sample consisted of PBMCs. All receptors come from a female donor in good health and CMV-seronegative.

This chain uses TRBV6-5 with TRBJ1-2, with D maybe TRBD1 (5 bases). This CDR3 comprises 16 residues. Germline V lookup: CDR1 MNHEY, CDR2 SVGAGI. Trimming removed 0 bases at V and 4 bases at J, with 15 bases between. The CDR3 DNA is TGTGCCAGCAGTTACTCGACGTTCGGGGGTGGCTATGGCTACACCTTC. It is translated as CASSYSTFGGGYGYTF.

This clone appeared once. The gene calls are TRBV5-1 and TRBJ1-6; 8 positions agree with TRBD1. CDR3 size: 16 residues. CDR1 is SGHRS, CDR2 YFSETQ, per germline. J gave up 3 bases and V 3 bases, and 5 bases lay outside the gene matches. CDR3 in amino acids: CASSWDRLNYNSPLHF. For the CDR3, the DNA is TGCGCCAGCAGCTGGGACAGGCTCAACTATAATTCACCCCTCCACTTT.

The chain carries TRBV5-8 and TRBJ2-7; a possible D gene is TRBD1 (6 bases). Between the trimmed V and J ends, which lost 3 bases and 7 bases, there was a span of 17 bases. Germline CDR1 is SGHTS and CDR2 is YDEGEE. This CDR3 comprises 14 residues. The CDR3 bases are TGTGCCAGCAGCTGGACCAGGGGCATAGGGGAGCAGTACTTC. The encoded protein is CASSWTRGIGEQYF.

The gene calls are TRBV14 and TRBJ2-3; 8 positions match TRBD2. V trimming: 0 bases; J trimming: 0 bases; junction bases outside the gene matches: 5. Germline loops: CDR1 SGHDN, CDR2 FVKESK. The CDR3 spans 17 residues. The CDR3 nucleotides are TGTGCCAGCAGCCAAGAGCCCAGCGGGAGTAGCACAGATACGCAGTATTTT. Protein product: CASSQEPSGSSTDTQYF. Drawing the rest from reference TRBV14 and TRBJ2-3, the complete variable domain is EAGVTQFPSHSVIEKGQTVTLRCDPISGHDNLYWYRRVMGKEIKFLLHFVKESKQDESGMPNNRFLAERTGGTYSTLKVQPAELEDSGVYFCASSQEPSGSSTDTQYFGPGTRLTVL.

The CDR3 sequence: CASSEGGGREAFF. The CDR3 region has the DNA TGTGCCAGCAGTGAGGGTGGGGGCAGGGAGGCTTTCTTT. This sequence joins TRBV2 and TRBJ1-1; D might be TRBD1 (6 bases). CDR1 is SNHLY and CDR2 is FYNNEI in the germline V gene. The CDR3 runs to 13 residues. V was clipped by 3 bases and J by 11 bases, with 16 bases between them.

The chain couples TRBV14 to TRBJ2-7; 7 nucleotides line up with TRBD1. CDR1 is SGHDN and CDR2 is FVKESK in the germline V gene. The V and J ends lost 4 bases and 0 bases, in that order; junction bases with no gene match: 6. This CDR3 spans 15 amino acids. The CDR3 region is CASSRLGQDSYEQYF. The CDR3 nucleotides read TGTGCCAGCAGCCGCCTAGGACAGGACTCCTACGAGCAGTACTTC.

V and J are TRBV30 and TRBJ2-1; 13 bases map to TRBD2. With V trimmed by 2 bases and J by 9 bases, 4 bases remained unmatched. The CDR3 covers 14 residues. Germline V CDR1 and CDR2: GTSNPN, SVGIG (reference sequence). CDR3 nucleotides: TGTGCCTGGAGTAAGGGACTAGCGGGATTTGAGCAGTTCTTC. It specifies CAWSKGLAGFEQFF. The whole variable domain, remainder taken from reference TRBV30 and TRBJ2-1, is SQTIHQWPATLVQPVGSPLSLECTVEGTSNPNLYWYRQAAGRGLQLLFYSVGIGQISSEVPQNLSASRPQDRQFILSSKKLLLSDSGFYLCAWSKGLAGFEQFFGPGTRLTVL.

The rearrangement joins TRBV5-6 to TRBJ1-6; 8 nucleotides align to TRBD1. Per the germline V gene, CDR1 is SGHDT and CDR2 is YYEEEE. This CDR3 spans 15 amino acids. With 1 base clipped from V and 6 bases from J, the junction kept 3 bases outside the gene matches. Here the CDR3 reads CASSLTGGGNSPLHF. The CDR3 DNA sequence: TGTGCCAGCAGCTTGACAGGGGGTGGTAATTCACCCCTCCACTTT.

This clone was observed a handful of times. This rearrangement joins TRBV14 to TRBJ2-1, with 12 bases lining up with TRBD2. CDR3 length: 19 amino acids. Germline V lookup: CDR1 SGHDN, CDR2 FVKESK. The junction had 15 bases not matched to a gene; V was cut back by 3 bases and J by 6 bases. This CDR3 is CASSHPGTSGPMGPNEQFF. CDR3 bases: TGTGCCAGCAGCCACCCCGGGACTAGCGGGCCGATGGGGCCCAATGAGCAGTTCTTC.

The chain employs TRBV7-9 and TRBJ1-1, with D perhaps matching TRBD1 (6 bases). The CDR3 is 13 residues long. Germline V gene lookup returns CDR1 SEHNR and CDR2 FQNEAQ (reference sequence). V lost 8 bases and J lost 0, with 10 bases in between. DNA for the CDR3: TGTGCCAGCGAGGACAGCCTGAACACTGAAGCTTTCTTT. The encoded protein is CASEDSLNTEAFF.

The rearrangement joins TRBV5-1 to TRBJ1-4, with D perhaps matching TRBD1 (5 bases). Germline V gives CDR1 SGHRS, CDR2 YFSETQ. The germline V and J ends were trimmed by 5 bases and 0 bases, with 11 bases remaining between them. The CDR3 sequence is 15 residues long. In nucleotides, the CDR3 is TGCGCCAGCAGTCCCACAGGAGCAACTAATGAAAAACTGTTTTTT. As protein: CASSPTGATNEKLFF.

The sample holds a few counts of this clone. The chain recombines TRBV19 with TRBJ2-3; 9 bases map to TRBD1. Germline loops: CDR1 LNHDA, CDR2 SQIVND (reference sequence). The ends lost 5 bases at V and 4 bases at J; junction bases unmatched: 7. This CDR3 spans 15 amino acids. CDR3 coding DNA: TGTGCCAGTAGTCCGGGACAGGGCGGGGCAGATACGCAGTATTTT. It codes for CASSPGQGGADTQYF.

This chain uses TRBV9 with TRBJ1-6; tentatively, D is TRBD1 (5 bases). The CDR3 covers 15 residues. Germline CDR1 reads SGDLS; CDR2 reads YYNGEE. The V end lost 4 bases, the J end lost 10 bases, and 18 bases lay between the germline ends. The CDR3 loop is CASSPGLGDGSPLHF. The CDR3 DNA sequence: TGTGCCAGCAGCCCGGGTTTAGGGGATGGGTCACCCCTCCACTTT.

This clone has just a few counts. The chain carries TRBV15 and TRBJ2-7, with 7 bases lining up with TRBD2. The CDR3 loop spans 15 amino acids. V was clipped by 6 bases and J by 2 bases; unmatched bases: 10. Germline lookup yields CDR1 LNHNV and CDR2 YYDKDF (reference sequence). CDR3 DNA: TGTGCCACCAGAATGGATAGCGGGCGGACCTACGAGCAGTACTTC. Its protein product is CATRMDSGRTYEQYF.

This clone occurred a few times. The J gene is TRBJ2-5, the V gene TRBV7-9, with 9 nucleotides matching TRBD2. Germline CDR1 SEHNR, CDR2 FQNEAQ (reference sequence). CDR3 size: 15 residues. Trimming took 4 bases from V and 2 from J; bases not matched to a gene: 5. CDR3 in DNA: TGTGCCAGCAGCTCCTTAGCGGGGGCACAAGAGACCCAGTACTTC. Translating it yields CASSSLAGAQETQYF.

The DNA for the CDR3 is TGTGCCAGCAGTAAGAACAGGTATCAGCCCCAGCATTTT. Protein product: CASSKNRYQPQHF. The chain recombines TRBV6-5 with TRBJ1-5; tentative D call: TRBD1 (5 bases). V was clipped by 5 bases and J by 5 bases, with 10 bases between them. The CDR3 consists of 13 residues. Germline CDR1 reads MNHEY; CDR2 reads SVGAGI.

This chain joins TRBV12-5 and TRBJ2-7; TRBD1 is a possible D gene (6 bases). Germline V gene data show CDR1 as LGHNT and CDR2 as FRNRAP. With 8 bases removed from V and 9 bases from J, the gap between germline ends came to 14 bases. This CDR3 contains 11 residues. The CDR3 sequence: CASRVNRVQYF. CDR3 DNA: TGTGCTAGTAGAGTGAACAGGGTGCAGTACTTC.

This clone was counted a single time. The rearrangement joins TRBV18 to TRBJ2-7, with D maybe TRBD1 (6 bases). The CDR3 extends over 15 amino acids. With 3 bases removed from V and 2 bases from J, the gap between germline ends came to 14 bases. Per the germline V gene, CDR1 is KGHSH and CDR2 is LQKENI. The CDR3 region has the DNA TGTGCCAGCTCACCTGCTGGGCAGGGGACCTACGAGCAGTACTTC. Its translation: CASSPAGQGTYEQYF.

This chain joins TRBV14 and TRBJ2-5, with D perhaps TRBD2 (6 bases). Germline CDR1 SGHDN, CDR2 FVKESK. V was shortened by 0 bases and J by 5 bases, with 13 bases between the two germline ends. The CDR3 spans 15 residues. CDR3 loop: CASSQEGLRQETQYF. The CDR3 nucleotides are TGTGCCAGCAGCCAAGAGGGACTGAGGCAGGAGACCCAGTACTTC.

The V gene is TRBV15, the J gene TRBJ2-1, with TRBD1 matching over 9 bases. The CDR3 has 14 residues. Germline CDR1 reads LNHNV; CDR2 reads YYDKDF (reference sequence). J gave up 7 bases and V 3 bases, and 4 bases lay outside the gene matches. The CDR3 DNA reads TGTGCCACCAGCAGCCCGGACAGGGGAAATGAGCAGTTCTTC. Translating gives CATSSPDRGNEQFF.

This clone was recorded a few times. The chain recombines TRBV4-1 with TRBJ2-1; D remains unclear. The CDR3 contains 14 residues. V was clipped by 1 base and J by 6 bases, with 10 bases between them. CDR1 and CDR2 (germline): MGHRA, YSYEKL. CDR3 region: CASSQAVHPNEQFF. The CDR3, as DNA: TGCGCCAGCAGCCAAGCAGTCCATCCCAATGAGCAGTTCTTC.

J is TRBJ1-5 and V is TRBV28, with D possibly TRBD1 on 6 matching bases. Trimming removed 6 bases at V and 0 bases at J, with 15 bases between. The length of the CDR3 is 16 residues. Germline-derived CDR1 and CDR2 are MDHEN and SYDVKM. DNA for the CDR3: TGTGCCAGCAGGTCGCCACAGGGAAATAGCAATCAGCCCCAGCATTTT. Its protein product is CASRSPQGNSNQPQHF.

The chain uses TRBV27 and TRBJ2-2, with no clear D. The CDR3 runs to 15 residues. V lost 2 bases to trimming and J lost 0 bases, with 7 bases between them. Looked up from germline, CDR1 is MNHEY and CDR2 is SMNVEV (reference sequence). In DNA, the CDR3 is TGTGCCAGCAGTTTAGACGGAGCGAACACCGGGGAGCTGTTTTTT. This sequence encodes CASSLDGANTGELFF.

The CDR3 region has the DNA TGCGCCAGCAGCCATGGGGGGGTAGGAGATGGCTACACCTTC. Translation: CASSHGGVGDGYTF. The rearrangement uses TRBV4-1 and TRBJ1-2; maybe TRBD1 (5 bases). The CDR3 has 14 residues. Trimming pared 3 bases from V and 6 bases from J, leaving 14 bases between. Germline-derived CDR1 and CDR2 are MGHRA and YSYEKL.

This sequence joins TRBV5-1 and TRBJ2-3, with D possibly matching TRBD1 (6 bases). The V end lost 1 base, the J end lost 4 bases, and 13 bases lay between the germline ends. The CDR3 is 15 amino acids. Germline CDR1 reads SGHRS; CDR2 reads YFSETQ. CDR3 nucleotide sequence: TGCGCCAGCAGCTTGAACAGGGTTGTCCCAGATACGCAGTATTTT. Translation: CASSLNRVVPDTQYF.